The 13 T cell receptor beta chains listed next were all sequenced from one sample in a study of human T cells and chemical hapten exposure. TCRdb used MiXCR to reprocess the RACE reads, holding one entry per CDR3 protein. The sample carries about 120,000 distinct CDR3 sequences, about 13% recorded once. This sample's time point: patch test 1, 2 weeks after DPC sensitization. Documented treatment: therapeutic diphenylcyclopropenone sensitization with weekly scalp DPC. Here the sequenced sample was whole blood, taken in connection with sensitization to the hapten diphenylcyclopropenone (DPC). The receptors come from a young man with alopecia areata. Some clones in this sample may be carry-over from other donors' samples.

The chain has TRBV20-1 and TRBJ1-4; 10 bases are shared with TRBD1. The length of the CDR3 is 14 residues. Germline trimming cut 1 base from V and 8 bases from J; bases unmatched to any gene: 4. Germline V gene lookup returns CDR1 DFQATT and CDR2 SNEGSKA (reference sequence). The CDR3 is CSARGGQGNEKLFF. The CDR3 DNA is TGCAGTGCTAGAGGGGGACAGGGGAACGAAAAACTGTTTTTT.

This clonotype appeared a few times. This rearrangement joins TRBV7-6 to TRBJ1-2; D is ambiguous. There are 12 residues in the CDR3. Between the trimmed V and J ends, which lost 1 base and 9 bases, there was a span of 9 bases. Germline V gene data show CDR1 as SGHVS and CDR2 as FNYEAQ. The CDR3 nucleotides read TGTGCCAGCAGCTTAGGAGAGGGCAGCTACACCTTC. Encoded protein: CASSLGEGSYTF.

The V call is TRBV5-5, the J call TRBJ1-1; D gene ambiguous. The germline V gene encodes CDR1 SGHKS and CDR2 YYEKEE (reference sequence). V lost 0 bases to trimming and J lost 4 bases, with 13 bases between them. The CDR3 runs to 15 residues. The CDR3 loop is CASSLAGSQATEAFF. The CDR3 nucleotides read TGTGCCAGCAGCTTGGCAGGTAGCCAAGCCACTGAAGCTTTCTTT.

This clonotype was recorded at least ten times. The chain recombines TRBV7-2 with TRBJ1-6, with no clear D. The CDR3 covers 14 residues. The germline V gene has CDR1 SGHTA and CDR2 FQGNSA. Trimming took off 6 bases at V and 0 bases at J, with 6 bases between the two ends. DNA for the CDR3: TGTGCCAGCAGGGCCAGCTCCTATAATTCACCCCTCCACTTT. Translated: CASRASSYNSPLHF.

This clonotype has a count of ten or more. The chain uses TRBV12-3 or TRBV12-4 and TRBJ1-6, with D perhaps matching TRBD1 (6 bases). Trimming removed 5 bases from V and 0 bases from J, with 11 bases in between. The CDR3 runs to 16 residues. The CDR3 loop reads CASSPTGSSYNSPLHF. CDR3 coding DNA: TGTGCCAGCAGTCCCACAGGGAGCTCCTATAATTCACCCCTCCACTTT.

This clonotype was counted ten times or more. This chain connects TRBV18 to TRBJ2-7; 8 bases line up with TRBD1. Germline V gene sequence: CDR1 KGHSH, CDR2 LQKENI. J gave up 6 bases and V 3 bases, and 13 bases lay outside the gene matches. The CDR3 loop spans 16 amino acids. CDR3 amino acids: CASSPESFGQGIEQYF. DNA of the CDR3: TGTGCCAGCTCACCTGAGAGCTTTGGACAGGGTATCGAGCAGTACTTC.

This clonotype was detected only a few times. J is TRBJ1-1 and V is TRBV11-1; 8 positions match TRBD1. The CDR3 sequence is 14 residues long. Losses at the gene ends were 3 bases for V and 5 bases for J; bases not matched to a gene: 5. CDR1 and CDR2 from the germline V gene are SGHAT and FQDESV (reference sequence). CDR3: CASSLVQGDTEAFF. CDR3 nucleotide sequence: TGTGCCAGCAGCTTGGTACAGGGGGATACTGAAGCTTTCTTT.

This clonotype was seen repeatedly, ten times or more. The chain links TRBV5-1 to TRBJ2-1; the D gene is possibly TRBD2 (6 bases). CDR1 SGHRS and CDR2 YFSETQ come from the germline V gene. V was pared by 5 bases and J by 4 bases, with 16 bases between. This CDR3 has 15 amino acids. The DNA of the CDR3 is TGCGCCAGCAGTGCTCCGGGACTTACATACAATGAGCAGTTCTTC. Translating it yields CASSAPGLTYNEQFF.

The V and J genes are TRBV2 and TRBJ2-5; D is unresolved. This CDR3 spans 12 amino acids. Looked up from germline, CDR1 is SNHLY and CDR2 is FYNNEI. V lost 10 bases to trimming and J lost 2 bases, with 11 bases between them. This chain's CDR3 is CATFVVQETQYF. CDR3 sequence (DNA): TGTGCCACCTTTGTCGTGCAAGAGACCCAGTACTTC. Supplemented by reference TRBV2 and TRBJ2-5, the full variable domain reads EPEVTQTPSHQVTQMGQEVILRCVPISNHLYFYWYRQILGQKVEFLVSFYNNEISEKSEIFDDQFSVERPDGSNFTLKIRSTKLEDSAMYFCATFVVQETQYFGPGTRLLVL.

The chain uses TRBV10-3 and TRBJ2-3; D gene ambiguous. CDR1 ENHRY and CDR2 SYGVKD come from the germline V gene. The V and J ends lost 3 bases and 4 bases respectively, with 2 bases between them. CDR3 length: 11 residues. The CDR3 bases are TGTGCCATCAGTGAAGCAGATACGCAGTATTTT. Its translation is CAISEADTQYF.

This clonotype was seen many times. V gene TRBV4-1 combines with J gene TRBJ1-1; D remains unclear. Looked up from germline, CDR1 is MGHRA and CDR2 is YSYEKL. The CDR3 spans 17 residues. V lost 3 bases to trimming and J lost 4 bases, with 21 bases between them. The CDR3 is CASSHPVRSGLRTEAFF. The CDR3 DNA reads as TGCGCCAGCAGCCACCCAGTAAGGTCCGGGTTACGCACTGAAGCTTTCTTT.

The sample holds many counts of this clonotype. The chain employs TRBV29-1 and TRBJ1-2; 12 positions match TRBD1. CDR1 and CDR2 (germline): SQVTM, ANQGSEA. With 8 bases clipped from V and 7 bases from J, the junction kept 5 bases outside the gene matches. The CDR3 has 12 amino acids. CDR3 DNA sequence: TGCAGCACCGGGACAGGGGGCGTTGGCTACACCTTC. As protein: CSTGTGGVGYTF.

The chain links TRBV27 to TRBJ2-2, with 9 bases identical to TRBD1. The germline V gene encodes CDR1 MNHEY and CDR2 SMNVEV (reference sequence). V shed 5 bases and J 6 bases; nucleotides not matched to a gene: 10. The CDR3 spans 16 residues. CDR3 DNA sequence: TGTGCCAGCAGTCCGCGGGACAGGGTGATCTCCGGGGAGCTGTTTTTT. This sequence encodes CASSPRDRVISGELFF.